A single T cell receptor beta chain is shown here with its context. RNA extraction was followed by reverse transcription into cDNA, which acted as the sequencing template. Assay: immunoSEQ multiplex PCR; the TCRdb copy retains only in-frame clones and omits some. The sample carries roughly 150,000 clones, roughly 50% recorded once. This entry belongs to a study of CD8+ T cells in alopecia areata. The junction had 5 bases not matched to a gene; V was cut back by 1 base and J by 3 bases. Germline-derived CDR1 and CDR2 are SQVTM and ANQGSEA. The CDR3 loop spans 16 amino acids. This rearrangement joins TRBV29-1 to TRBJ2-3, with 12 bases identical to TRBD2. This clonotype was obtained from a human donor in good health. Sequences were obtained from CD4+ T cells sorted from blood. CDR3 residues: CSVEGVTSGRTDTQYF. CDR3 nucleotides: TGCAGCGTTGAAGGGGTAACTAGCGGGAGGACAGATACGCAGTATTTT.